A single TCR beta chain is shown here with its context. The antigen is not known. The data were obtained in a study of T cells in Graves' hyperthyroidism and ophthalmopathy. Graves' hyperthyroidism is called stable when ophthalmopathy does not progress within 18 months. Patients aged 18 to 65 had newly diagnosed hyperthyroidism that had lasted under 2 months. Each diagnosis was grounded in clinical symptoms, serum thyroxine and TRAb, thyroid ultrasound, and orbital computed tomography. Whole-study findings and limits: Ophthalmopathy onset followed model prediction by a median around 6.9 months.

What was amplified from RNA transcripts were TCR beta CDR3 regions. The primer set for the first-round RT-PCR of the TCR CDR3 was HTBI. A single record per CDR3 protein comes from TCRdb applying MiXCR to the multiplex PCR reads. The sample comprises about 360,000 distinct CDR3 sequences, about 12% of which are singletons, and roughly 9.2% rests with the top ten. Sequenced sample: blood. This clonotype originated in a woman between 18 and 29 years old with Graves' hyperthyroidism.

CDR3 sequence reads: CASEPGTHNTEAFF. The CDR3 DNA reads TGTGCCAGCGAACCGGGGACTCACAACACTGAAGCTTTCTTT. The V call is TRBV19, the J call TRBJ1-1; a weak D match, TRBD1 (5 bases). Trimming cost V 9 bases and J 2 bases, with 16 bases left between them. The germline CDR1 and CDR2 sequences are LNHDA and SQIVND (reference sequence). This CDR3 spans 14 amino acids.